This record looks at one T cell receptor beta chain sequence and its context. The antigen it recognizes is unknown. Base qualities are not at hand, and no much larger clone is one base apart. The data derive from a study of T cells in localized non-small cell lung cancer (dated by TCRdb to 2018 to 2020). About the investigation overall: Comparing tumors with uninvolved tumor-adjacent lungs, the study looked at the T cell repertoires of approximately 240 patients with early-stage NSCLC. The cohort comprised approximately 240 treatment-naïve NSCLC patients with resected, localized lung tumors. NSCLC patients had a mean age of around 66 years, and approximately 140 were male and around 99 female.

At diagnosis, tumor, uninvolved tumor-adjacent lung and peripheral blood were collected and then preserved as a mix of FFPE and fresh-frozen material. Blood samples were analyzed as peripheral blood mononuclear cells for TCR repertoire profiling. The immunoSEQ Assay was used to sequence TCR beta CDR3 regions from DNA. Processing in the source paper ran as follows. To compute T cell density, TCR beta template counts were normalized to usable DNA, which was estimated by amplifying housekeeping genes. Richness was estimated using the preseqR package, with extrapolation to 400,000 templates for PBMC samples and to 120,000 templates for tissue samples. Clonality was defined by subtracting Pielou's evenness from one. Differential abundance testing on productive amino-acid clonotypes, with a minimum total count of 5 and an alpha of 0.1, was used to identify tissue-enriched TCRs. Repertoire overlap between compartments was quantified with the Jaccard Index and Morisita Overlap Index. GLIPH grouped TCR beta CDR3s together with public tetramer-defined viral CDR3s, and a viral motif had to include at least three viral sequences and also show V-gene enrichment. TCRdb took this table from immuneACCESS and kept in-frame rearrangements with V and J called. Such tables lack part of the clones; where checked against another copy, unresolved V genes explain under half of the gap, and the rest is unexplained. V and J calls and clone size are those listed in that table; D and trimming were worked out from the DNA. The sample table holds about 33,000 clones, of which roughly 90% were seen once. The top ten hold 4.1% of the sample.

Here is what the overall study found, with its caveats: Uninvolved tumor-adjacent lung showed the highest T cell clonality, higher than tumor, which suggests more focused antigenic responses in the adjacent lung. Multi-region tumor sequencing was not performed, so intratumor heterogeneity could not be excluded. A median of roughly 60 of the top 100 tumor clones were detected in paired uninvolved adjacent lung, and approximately 28 of these tumor clones were also found among the top 100 clones of the paired uninvolved adjacent lung. Because of the exploratory design, TCR variables were selected using unadjusted p-values without false-discovery rate correction. Higher blood T cell density associated with longer overall survival, while higher adjacent-lung clonality associated with shorter survival.

Trimming removed 4 bases from V and 1 base from J, leaving 11 bases between the germline ends. CDR1 is given as LNHDA and CDR2 as SQIVND, both from the germline V gene (reference sequence). The CDR3, from cysteine to phenylalanine, totals 15 residues. Just the 45-base CDR3 DNA is kept, in frame starting at base 1. The V and J segments used are TRBV19 and TRBJ1-5; a tentative D match to TRBD1 spans 6 bases. This sequence originates from a man aged 35 to 69 with stage I lung adenocarcinoma. The starting material was peripheral blood, obtained before any cancer treatment. The nucleotide sequence is given as TGTGCCAGTAGTACCGGGACACCCAGCAATCAGCCCCAGCATTTT. Its protein is CASSTGTPSNQPQHF.